This TCR beta chain was retrieved from a study of blood T cell repertoires in COVID-19. In the study overall: Collection of acute and convalescent COVID-19 samples took place in the United States, Italy and Spain. T cells, B-cell-depleted T cells, or PBMCs provided the cDNA or gDNA that served as material.

Authors' methods: Estimation of nucleated cell counts was performed using reference gene primer amplification. Sequencing used immunoSEQ multiplex PCR; TCRdb keeps in-frame clones, though not all of them. V and J calls and clone size are as listed in that table; D and trimming were resolved from the DNA. The sample records around 130,000 clones, roughly 90% being singletons. The CDR3 loop spans 15 amino acids. Germline trimming cut 6 bases from V and 7 bases from J; bases unmatched to any gene: 10. Germline lookup yields CDR1 KGHSH and CDR2 LQKENI. Source material: peripheral blood. This TCR was recovered from a man between 65 and 85 years old with active COVID-19. The V gene is TRBV18, the J gene TRBJ1-5; 9 nucleotides align to TRBD1. The CDR3 sequence is CASSGTGGSDQPQHF. The DNA for the CDR3 is TGTGCCAGCTCGGGTACAGGGGGCTCGGACCAGCCCCAGCATTTT.